Listed below are T cell receptor beta chains from one sample, sequenced in a study of T cell responses to AZD1222 COVID-19 vaccine. Assay used: immunoSEQ multiplex PCR; TCRdb lists only in-frame clones, some missing. The table includes some 110,000 clones, approximately 89% detected once. The source was peripheral blood, collected 28 days after the second dose of the MenACWY control vaccine. The source of these receptors is an adult who received the MenACWY meningococcal vaccine as a control. CDR3s include the opening cysteine and the closing phenylalanine or tryptophan. The order of the fields is D gene, clone size, J gene, V gene, CDR3 protein, CDR3 DNA. A D gene is named only where the DNA matches it firmly. For some rows the clone size is stated as once, few or many, or as a class when expanded; others skip it.

>TRBD2|NA|TRBJ2-1|TRBV11-3
CASSIGLAGGPKFNEQFF
TGTGCCAGCAGCATCGGACTAGCGGGGGGGCCTAAGTTCAATGAGCAGTTCTTC
>NA|medium-sized|TRBJ1-2|TRBV29-1
CSVSNTGSGGYTF
TGCAGCGTTTCTAATACAGGGAGCGGTGGCTACACCTTC
>TRBD1|NA|TRBJ1-2|TRBV10-3
CAISESSGGVGYTF
TGTGCCATCAGTGAGTCGTCAGGGGGCGTTGGCTACACCTTC
>NA|NA|TRBJ1-3|TRBV7-9
CASSLVANTIYF
TGTGCCAGCAGCTTAGTGGCAAACACCATATATTTT
>NA|NA|TRBJ1-4|TRBV19
CASSPPQGLNEKLFF
TGTGCCAGTAGTCCCCCCCAGGGGCTGAATGAAAAACTGTTTTTT
>TRBD1|NA|TRBJ2-7|TRBV11-1
CASGRQGWYEQYF
TGTGCCAGCGGGAGACAGGGCTGGTACGAGCAGTACTTC
>NA|NA|TRBJ2-7|TRBV12-3/TRBV12-4
CASSFFSSYEQYF
TGTGCCAGCAGTTTCTTCAGCTCCTACGAGCAGTACTTC
>TRBD1|NA|TRBJ1-6|TRBV30
CAWRPSRGGNSPLHF
TGTGCCTGGAGGCCTTCCAGGGGGGGGAATTCACCCCTCCACTTT
>NA|NA|TRBJ1-3|TRBV5-5
CASSFLPGTSSGNTIYF
TGTGCCAGCAGCTTTTTGCCAGGGACAAGCTCTGGAAACACCATATATTTT
>NA|NA|TRBJ1-6|TRBV2
CASSDGAPLHF
TGTGCCAGCAGTGATGGGGCACCCCTCCACTTT
>TRBD1|NA|TRBJ2-7|TRBV7-2
CASSFYDMLRDRPYEQYF
TGTGCCAGCAGCTTCTACGACATGCTCCGGGACAGGCCCTACGAGCAGTACTTC
>TRBD1|NA|TRBJ1-5|TRBV6-5
CASSATGGADQPQHF
TGTGCCAGCAGCGCCACAGGGGGCGCAGATCAGCCCCAGCATTTT
>NA|NA|TRBJ2-6|TRBV21-1
CASSIQGTGVNVLTF
TGTGCCAGCAGCATACAGGGGACCGGGGTCAACGTCCTGACTTTC
>NA|NA|TRBJ1-5|TRBV5-6
CASSLAGAGRGNQPQHF
TGTGCCAGCAGCTTGGCAGGGGCAGGGAGGGGGAATCAGCCCCAGCATTTT
>NA|NA|TRBJ2-1|TRBV5-4
CASSRRTMYNEQFF
TGTGCCAGCAGCCGTAGGACAATGTACAATGAGCAGTTCTTC
>NA|once|TRBJ1-5|TRBV12-3/TRBV12-4
CASSSDINQPQHF
TGTGCCAGCAGTTCGGACATTAATCAGCCCCAGCATTTT